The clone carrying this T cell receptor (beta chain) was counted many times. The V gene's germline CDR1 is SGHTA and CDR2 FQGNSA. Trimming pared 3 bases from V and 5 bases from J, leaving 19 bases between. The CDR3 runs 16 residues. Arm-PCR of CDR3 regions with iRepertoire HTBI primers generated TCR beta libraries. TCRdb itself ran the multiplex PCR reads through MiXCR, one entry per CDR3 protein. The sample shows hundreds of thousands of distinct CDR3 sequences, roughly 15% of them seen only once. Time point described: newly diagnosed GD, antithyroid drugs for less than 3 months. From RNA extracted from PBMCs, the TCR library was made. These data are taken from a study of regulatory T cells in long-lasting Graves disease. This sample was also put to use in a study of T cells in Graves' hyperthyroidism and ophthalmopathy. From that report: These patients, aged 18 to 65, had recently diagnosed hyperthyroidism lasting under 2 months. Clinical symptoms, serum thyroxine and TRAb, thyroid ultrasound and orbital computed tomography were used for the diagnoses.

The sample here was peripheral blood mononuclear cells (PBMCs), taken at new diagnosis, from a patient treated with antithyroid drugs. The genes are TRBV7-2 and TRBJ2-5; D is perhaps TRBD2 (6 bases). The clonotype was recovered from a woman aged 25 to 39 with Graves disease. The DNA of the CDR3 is TGTGCCAGCAGCTTCTGGACCGGGGGTCGTATTGAGACCCAGTACTTC. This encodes CASSFWTGGRIETQYF. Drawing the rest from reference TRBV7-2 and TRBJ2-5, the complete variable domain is GAGVSQSPSNKVTEKGKDVELRCDPISGHTALYWYRQSLGQGLEFLIYFQGNSAPDKSGLPSDRFSAERTGGSVSTLTIQRTQQEDSAVYLCASSFWTGGRIETQYFGPGTRLLVL.